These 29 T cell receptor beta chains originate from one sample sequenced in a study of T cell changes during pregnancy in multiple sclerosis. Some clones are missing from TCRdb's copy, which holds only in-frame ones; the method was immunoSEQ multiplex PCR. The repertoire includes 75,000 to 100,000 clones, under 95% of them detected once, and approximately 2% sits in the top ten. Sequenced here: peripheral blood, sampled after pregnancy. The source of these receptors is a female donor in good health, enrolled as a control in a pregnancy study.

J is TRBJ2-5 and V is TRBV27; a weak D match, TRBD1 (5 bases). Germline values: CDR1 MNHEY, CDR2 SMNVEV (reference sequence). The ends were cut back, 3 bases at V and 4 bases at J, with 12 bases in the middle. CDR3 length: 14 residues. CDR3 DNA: TGTGCCAGCAGTTTGGGGCCCTCCCCAGAGACCCAGTACTTC. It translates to CASSLGPSPETQYF.

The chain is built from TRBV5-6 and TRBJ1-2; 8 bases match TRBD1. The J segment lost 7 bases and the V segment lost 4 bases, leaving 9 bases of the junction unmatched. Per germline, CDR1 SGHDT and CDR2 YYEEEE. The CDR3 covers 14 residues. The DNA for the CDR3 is TGTGCCAGCAGCCTTGGACAGGGCAGCTGTGGCTACACCTTC. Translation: CASSLGQGSCGYTF.

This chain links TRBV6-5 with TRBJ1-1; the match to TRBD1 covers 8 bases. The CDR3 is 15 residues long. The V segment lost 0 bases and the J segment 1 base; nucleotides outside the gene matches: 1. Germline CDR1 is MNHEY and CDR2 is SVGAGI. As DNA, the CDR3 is TGTGCCAGCAGTTACTCCGGACAGGGGAACACTGAAGCTTTCTTT. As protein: CASSYSGQGNTEAFF.

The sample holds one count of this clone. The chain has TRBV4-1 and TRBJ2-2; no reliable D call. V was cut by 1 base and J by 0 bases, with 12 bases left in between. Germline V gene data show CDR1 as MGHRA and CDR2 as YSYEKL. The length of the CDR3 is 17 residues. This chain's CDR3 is CASSQGRALTNTGELFF. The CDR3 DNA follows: TGCGCCAGCAGCCAAGGGAGAGCACTGACGAACACCGGGGAGCTGTTTTTT.

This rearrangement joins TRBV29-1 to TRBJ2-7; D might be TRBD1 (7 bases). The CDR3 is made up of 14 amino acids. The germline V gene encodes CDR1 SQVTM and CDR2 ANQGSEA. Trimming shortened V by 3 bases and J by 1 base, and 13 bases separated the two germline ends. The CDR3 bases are TGCAGCGTTGATCACGGGGGACAGTCCTACGAGCAGTACTTC. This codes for CSVDHGGQSYEQYF.

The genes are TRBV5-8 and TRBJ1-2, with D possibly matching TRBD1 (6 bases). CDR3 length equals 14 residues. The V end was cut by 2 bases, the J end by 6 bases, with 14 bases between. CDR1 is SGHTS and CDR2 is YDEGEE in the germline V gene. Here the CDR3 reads CASSFGRGKNGYTF. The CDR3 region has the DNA TGTGCCAGCAGCTTTGGCAGGGGCAAAAATGGCTACACCTTC.

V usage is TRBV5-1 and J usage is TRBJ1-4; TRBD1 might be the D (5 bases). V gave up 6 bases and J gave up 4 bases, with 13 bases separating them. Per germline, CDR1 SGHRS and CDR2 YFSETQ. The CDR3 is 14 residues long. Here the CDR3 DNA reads TGCGCCAGCAACCCCGGGACTCATAATGAAAAACTGTTTTTT. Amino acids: CASNPGTHNEKLFF.

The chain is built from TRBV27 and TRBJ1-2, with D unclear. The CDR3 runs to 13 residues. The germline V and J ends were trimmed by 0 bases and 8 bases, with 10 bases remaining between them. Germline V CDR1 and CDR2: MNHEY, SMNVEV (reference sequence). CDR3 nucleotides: TGTGCCAGCAGTTTATCGCAACTCTCCGGCTACACCTTC. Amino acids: CASSLSQLSGYTF.

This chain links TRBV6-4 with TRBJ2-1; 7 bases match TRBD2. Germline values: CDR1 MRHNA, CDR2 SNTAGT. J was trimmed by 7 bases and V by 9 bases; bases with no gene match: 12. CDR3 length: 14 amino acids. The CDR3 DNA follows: TGTGCCAGACCAAAGCGGGGTTACAGGAATGAGCAGTTCTTC. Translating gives CARPKRGYRNEQFF.

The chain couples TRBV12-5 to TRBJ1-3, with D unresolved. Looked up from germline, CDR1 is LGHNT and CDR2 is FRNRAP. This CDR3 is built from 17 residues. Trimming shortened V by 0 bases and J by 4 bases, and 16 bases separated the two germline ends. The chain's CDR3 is CASGLVLVVISGNTIYF. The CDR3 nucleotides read TGTGCTAGTGGTTTGGTACTGGTGGTCATCTCAGGAAACACCATATATTTT.

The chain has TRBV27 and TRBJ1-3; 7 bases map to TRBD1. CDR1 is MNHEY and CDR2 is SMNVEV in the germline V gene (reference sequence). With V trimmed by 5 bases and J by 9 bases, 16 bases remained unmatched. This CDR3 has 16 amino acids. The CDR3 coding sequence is TGTGCCAGCAGTCCTGCGGACGGGACAGTGCTTTCCACCATATATTTT. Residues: CASSPADGTVLSTIYF.

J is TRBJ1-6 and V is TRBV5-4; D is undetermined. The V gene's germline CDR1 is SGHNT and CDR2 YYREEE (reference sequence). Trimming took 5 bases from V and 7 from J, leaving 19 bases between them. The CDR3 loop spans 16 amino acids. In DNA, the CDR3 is TGTGCCAGCAGTGGCCCAGGTGCGATCATCAATTCACCCCTCCACTTT. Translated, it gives CASSGPGAIINSPLHF.

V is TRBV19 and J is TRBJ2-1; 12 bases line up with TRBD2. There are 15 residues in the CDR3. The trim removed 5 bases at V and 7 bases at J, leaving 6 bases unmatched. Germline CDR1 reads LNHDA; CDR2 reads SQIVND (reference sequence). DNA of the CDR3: TGTGCCAGTAGTGCTAGCGGGAGGGTTTATAATGAGCAGTTCTTC. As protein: CASSASGRVYNEQFF.

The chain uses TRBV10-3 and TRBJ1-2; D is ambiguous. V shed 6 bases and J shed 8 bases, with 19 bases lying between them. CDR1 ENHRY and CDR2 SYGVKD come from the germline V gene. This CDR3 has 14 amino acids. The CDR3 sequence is CAISELAGLVGYTF. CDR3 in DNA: TGTGCCATCAGCGAACTCGCGGGATTGGTCGGCTACACCTTC.

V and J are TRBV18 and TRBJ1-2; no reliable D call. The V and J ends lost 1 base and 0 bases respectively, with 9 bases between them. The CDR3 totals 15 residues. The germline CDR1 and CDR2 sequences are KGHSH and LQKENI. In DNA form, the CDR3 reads TGTGCCAGCTCACCACACGGAGTCCCTAACTATGGCTACACCTTC. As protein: CASSPHGVPNYGYTF. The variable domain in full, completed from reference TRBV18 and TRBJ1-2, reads NAGVMQNPRHLVRRRGQEARLRCSPMKGHSHVYWYRQLPEEGLKFMVYLQKENIIDESGMPKERFSAEFPKEGPSILRIQQVVRGDSAAYFCASSPHGVPNYGYTFGSGTRLTVV.

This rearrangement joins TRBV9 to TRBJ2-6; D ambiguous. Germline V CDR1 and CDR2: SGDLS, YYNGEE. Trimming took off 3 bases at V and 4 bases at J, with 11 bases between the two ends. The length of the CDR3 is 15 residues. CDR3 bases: TGTGCCAGCAGCGCCTCAGGCCTCGGGGCCAACGTCCTGACTTTC. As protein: CASSASGLGANVLTF. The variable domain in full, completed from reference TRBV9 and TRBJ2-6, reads DSGVTQTPKHLITATGQRVTLRCSPRSGDLSVYWYQQSLDQGLQFLIQYYNGEERAKGNILERFSAQQFPDLHSELNLSSLELGDSALYFCASSASGLGANVLTFGAGSRLTVL.

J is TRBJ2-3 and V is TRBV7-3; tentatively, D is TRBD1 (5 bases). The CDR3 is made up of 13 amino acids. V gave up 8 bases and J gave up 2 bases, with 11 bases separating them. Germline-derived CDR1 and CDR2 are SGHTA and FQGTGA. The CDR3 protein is CASSRGITDTQYF. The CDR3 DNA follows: TGTGCCAGCTCAAGGGGCATCACAGATACGCAGTATTTT. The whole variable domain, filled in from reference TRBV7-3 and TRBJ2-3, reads GAGVSQTPSNKVTEKGKYVELRCDPISGHTALYWYRQSLGQGPEFLIYFQGTGAADDSGLPNDRFFAVRPEGSVSTLKIQRTERGDSAVYLCASSRGITDTQYFGPGTRLTVL.

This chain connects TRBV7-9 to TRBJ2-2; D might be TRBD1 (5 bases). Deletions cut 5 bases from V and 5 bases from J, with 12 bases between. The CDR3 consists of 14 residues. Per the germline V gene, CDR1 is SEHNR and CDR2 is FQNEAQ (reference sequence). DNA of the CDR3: TGTGCCAGCAGCCCCCAGGGTGCGACCGGGGAGCTGTTTTTT. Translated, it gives CASSPQGATGELFF.

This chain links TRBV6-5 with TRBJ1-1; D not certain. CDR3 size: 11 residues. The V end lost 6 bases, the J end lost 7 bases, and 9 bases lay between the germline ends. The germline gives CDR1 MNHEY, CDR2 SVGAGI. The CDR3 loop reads CASSPGGEAFF. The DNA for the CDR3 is TGTGCCAGCAGCCCCGGCGGTGAAGCTTTCTTT.

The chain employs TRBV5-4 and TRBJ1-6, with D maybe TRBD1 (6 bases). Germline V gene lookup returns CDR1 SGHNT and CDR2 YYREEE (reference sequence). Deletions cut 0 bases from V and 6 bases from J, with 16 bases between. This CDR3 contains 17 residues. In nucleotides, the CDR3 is TGTGCCAGCAGCTTGGAGTCGTCCAGGGGCGGTAATTCACCCCTCCACTTT. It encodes CASSLESSRGGNSPLHF.

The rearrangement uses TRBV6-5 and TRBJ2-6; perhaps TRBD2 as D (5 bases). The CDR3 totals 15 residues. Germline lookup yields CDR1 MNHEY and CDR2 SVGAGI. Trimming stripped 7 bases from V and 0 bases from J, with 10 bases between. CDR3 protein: CASISADSGANVLTF. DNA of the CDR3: TGTGCCAGCATTAGCGCGGACTCTGGGGCCAACGTCCTGACTTTC.

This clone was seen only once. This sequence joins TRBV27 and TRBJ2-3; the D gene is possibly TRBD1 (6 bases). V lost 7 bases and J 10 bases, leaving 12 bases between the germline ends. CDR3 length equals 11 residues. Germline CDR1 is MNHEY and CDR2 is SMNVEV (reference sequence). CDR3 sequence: CASTQKGAQYF. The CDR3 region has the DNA TGTGCCAGCACCCAAAAGGGGGCGCAGTATTTT.

The CDR3 loop reads CASSWGQDNYGYTF. The CDR3 coding sequence is TGTGCCAGCAGTTGGGGGCAGGATAACTATGGCTACACCTTC. V is TRBV28 and J is TRBJ1-2; tentative D call: TRBD1 (6 bases). The length of the CDR3 is 14 residues. V lost 4 bases and J 1 base, leaving 10 bases between the germline ends. The germline gives CDR1 MDHEN, CDR2 SYDVKM.

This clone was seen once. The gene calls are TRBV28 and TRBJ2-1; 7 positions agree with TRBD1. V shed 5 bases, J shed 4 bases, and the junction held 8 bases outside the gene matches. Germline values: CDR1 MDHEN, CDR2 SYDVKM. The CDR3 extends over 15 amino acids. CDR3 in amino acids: CASSEGTEKYNEQFF. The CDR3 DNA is TGTGCCAGCAGTGAAGGGACAGAGAAGTACAATGAGCAGTTCTTC.

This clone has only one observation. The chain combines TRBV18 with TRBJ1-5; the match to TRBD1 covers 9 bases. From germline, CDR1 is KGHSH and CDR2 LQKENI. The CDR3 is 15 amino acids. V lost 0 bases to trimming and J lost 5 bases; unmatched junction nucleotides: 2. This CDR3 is CASSPPGTGYQPQHF. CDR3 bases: TGTGCCAGCTCACCACCGGGGACAGGGTATCAGCCCCAGCATTTT.

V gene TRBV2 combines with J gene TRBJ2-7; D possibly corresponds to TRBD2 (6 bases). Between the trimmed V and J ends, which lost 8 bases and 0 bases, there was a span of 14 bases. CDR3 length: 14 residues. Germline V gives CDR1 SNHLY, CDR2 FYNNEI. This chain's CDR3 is CASAPSVSSYEQYF. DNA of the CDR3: TGTGCCAGCGCTCCTAGCGTGAGCTCCTACGAGCAGTACTTC. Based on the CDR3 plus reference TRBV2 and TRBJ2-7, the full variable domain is EPEVTQTPSHQVTQMGQEVILRCVPISNHLYFYWYRQILGQKVEFLVSFYNNEISEKSEIFDDQFSVERPDGSNFTLKIRSTKLEDSAMYFCASAPSVSSYEQYFGPGTRLTVT.

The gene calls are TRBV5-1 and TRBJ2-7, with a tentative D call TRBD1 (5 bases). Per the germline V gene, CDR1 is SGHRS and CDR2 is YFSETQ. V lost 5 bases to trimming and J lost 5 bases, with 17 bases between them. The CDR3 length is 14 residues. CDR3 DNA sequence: TGCGCCAGCAGGGGAAGGGGCGCCTTGGACGAGCAGTACTTC. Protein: CASRGRGALDEQYF.

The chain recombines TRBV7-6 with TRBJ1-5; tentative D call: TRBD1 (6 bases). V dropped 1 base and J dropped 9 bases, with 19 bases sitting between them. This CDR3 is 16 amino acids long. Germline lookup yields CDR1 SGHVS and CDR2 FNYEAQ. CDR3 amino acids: CASSLDPDSAVRPQHF. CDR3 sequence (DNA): TGTGCCAGCAGCTTAGATCCGGACAGCGCCGTTAGGCCCCAGCATTTT. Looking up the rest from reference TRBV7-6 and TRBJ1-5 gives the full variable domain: GAGVSQSPRYKVTKRGQDVALRCDPISGHVSLYWYRQALGQGPEFLTYFNYEAQQDKSGLPNDRFSAERPEGSISTLTIQRTEQRDSAMYRCASSLDPDSAVRPQHFGDGTRLSIL.

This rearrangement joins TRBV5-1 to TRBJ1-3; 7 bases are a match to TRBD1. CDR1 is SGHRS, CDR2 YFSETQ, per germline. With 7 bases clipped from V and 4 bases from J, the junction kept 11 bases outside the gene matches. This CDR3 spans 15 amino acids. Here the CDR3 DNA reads TGCGCCAGCTTCGCAGGGGAGGACAGGGGAAACACCATATATTTT. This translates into CASFAGEDRGNTIYF.